What follows are 3 T cell receptor beta chains derived from one specimen sequenced in a study of T cell repertoires in cytomegalovirus infection. TCRdb re-derived calls from the reads in MiXCR, one entry per CDR3 protein. The sample consists of a few hundred thousand distinct CDR3 sequences, about a sixth of them appearing once. Source material: PBMCs. All receptors derive from a human donor in good health (CMV status not recorded). Some clones in this sample may be carry-over from other donors' samples.

The chain joins TRBV20-1 to TRBJ1-5, with D possibly TRBD1 on 6 matching bases. There are 18 residues in the CDR3. Looked up from germline, CDR1 is DFQATT and CDR2 is SNEGSKA (reference sequence). Trimming took off 6 bases at V and 2 bases at J, with 26 bases between the two ends. CDR3 loop: CSAGGGDMPLGGNQPQHF. The CDR3 DNA follows: TGCAGTGCGGGCGGTGGGGACATGCCTCTGGGGGGCAATCAGCCCCAGCATTTT.

This clonotype was found a few times. V is TRBV7-9 and J is TRBJ2-1; TRBD2 aligns across 9 bases. The CDR3 is 14 amino acids. Germline CDR1 SEHNR, CDR2 FQNEAQ (reference sequence). Trimming took 2 bases from V and 8 from J; bases not matched to a gene: 4. CDR3 residues: CASSLMSSGDEQFF. CDR3 nucleotides: TGTGCCAGCAGCTTAATGTCTAGCGGGGATGAGCAGTTCTTC.

The chain combines TRBV12-3 or TRBV12-4 with TRBJ1-6, with a possible D match to TRBD1 (6 bases). The CDR3 extends over 14 amino acids. Trimming left V 1 base short and J 10 bases short, with 11 bases between. The CDR3 sequence: CASSLGGPGSPLHF. CDR3 bases: TGTGCCAGCAGTTTAGGGGGGCCGGGATCACCCCTCCACTTT.